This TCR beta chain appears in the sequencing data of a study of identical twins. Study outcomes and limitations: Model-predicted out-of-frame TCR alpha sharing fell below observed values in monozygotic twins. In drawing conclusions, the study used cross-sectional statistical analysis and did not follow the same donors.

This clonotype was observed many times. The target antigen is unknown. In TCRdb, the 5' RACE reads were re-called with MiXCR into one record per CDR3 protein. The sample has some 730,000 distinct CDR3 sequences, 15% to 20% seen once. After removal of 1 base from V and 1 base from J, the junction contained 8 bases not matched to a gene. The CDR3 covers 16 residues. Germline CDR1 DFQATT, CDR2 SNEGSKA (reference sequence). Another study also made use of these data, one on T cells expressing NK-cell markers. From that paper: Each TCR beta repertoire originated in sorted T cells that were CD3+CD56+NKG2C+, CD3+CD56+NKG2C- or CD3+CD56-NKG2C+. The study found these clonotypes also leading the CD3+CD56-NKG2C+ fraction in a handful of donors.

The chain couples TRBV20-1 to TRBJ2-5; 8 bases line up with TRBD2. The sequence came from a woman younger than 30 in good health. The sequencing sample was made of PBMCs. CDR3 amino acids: CSARGASGQVQETQYF. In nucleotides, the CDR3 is TGCAGTGCTAGAGGGGCTAGCGGGCAAGTCCAAGAGACCCAGTACTTC.